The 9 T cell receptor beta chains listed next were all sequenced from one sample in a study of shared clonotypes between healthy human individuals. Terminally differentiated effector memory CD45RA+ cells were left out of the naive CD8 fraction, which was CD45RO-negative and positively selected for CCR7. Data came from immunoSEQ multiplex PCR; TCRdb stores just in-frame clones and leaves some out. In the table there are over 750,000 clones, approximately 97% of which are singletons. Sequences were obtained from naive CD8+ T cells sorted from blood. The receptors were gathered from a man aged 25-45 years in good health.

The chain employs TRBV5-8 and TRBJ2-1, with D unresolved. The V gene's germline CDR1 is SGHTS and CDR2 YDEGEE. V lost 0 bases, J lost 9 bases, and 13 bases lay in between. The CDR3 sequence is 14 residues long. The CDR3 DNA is TGTGCCAGCAGCTTGGGCTGGAATTCCGGTGAGCAGTTCTTC. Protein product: CASSLGWNSGEQFF.

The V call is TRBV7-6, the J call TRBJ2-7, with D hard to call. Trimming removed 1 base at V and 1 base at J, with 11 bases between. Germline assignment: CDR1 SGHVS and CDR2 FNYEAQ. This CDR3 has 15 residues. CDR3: CASSLEATNSYEQYF. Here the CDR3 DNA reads TGTGCCAGCAGCTTAGAGGCCACAAATTCCTACGAGCAGTACTTC. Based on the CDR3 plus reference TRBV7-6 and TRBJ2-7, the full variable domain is GAGVSQSPRYKVTKRGQDVALRCDPISGHVSLYWYRQALGQGPEFLTYFNYEAQQDKSGLPNDRFSAERPEGSISTLTIQRTEQRDSAMYRCASSLEATNSYEQYFGPGTRLTVT.

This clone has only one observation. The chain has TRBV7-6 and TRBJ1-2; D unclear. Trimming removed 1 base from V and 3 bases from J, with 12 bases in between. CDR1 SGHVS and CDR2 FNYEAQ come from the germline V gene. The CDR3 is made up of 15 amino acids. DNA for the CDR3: TGTGCCAGCAGCTTAGGCGGCCAGAGTGACTATGGCTACACCTTC. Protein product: CASSLGGQSDYGYTF.

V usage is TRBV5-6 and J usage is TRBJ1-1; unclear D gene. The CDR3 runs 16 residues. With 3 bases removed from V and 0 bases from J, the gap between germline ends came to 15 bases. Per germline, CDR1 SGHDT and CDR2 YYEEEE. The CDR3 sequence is CASSSKPGVMNTEAFF. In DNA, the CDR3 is TGTGCCAGCAGCTCAAAACCCGGGGTCATGAACACTGAAGCTTTCTTT.

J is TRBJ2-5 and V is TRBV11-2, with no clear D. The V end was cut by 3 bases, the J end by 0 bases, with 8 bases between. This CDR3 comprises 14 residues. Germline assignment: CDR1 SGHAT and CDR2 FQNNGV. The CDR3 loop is CASSFVRYQETQYF. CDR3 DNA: TGTGCCAGCAGCTTCGTGAGGTACCAAGAGACCCAGTACTTC.

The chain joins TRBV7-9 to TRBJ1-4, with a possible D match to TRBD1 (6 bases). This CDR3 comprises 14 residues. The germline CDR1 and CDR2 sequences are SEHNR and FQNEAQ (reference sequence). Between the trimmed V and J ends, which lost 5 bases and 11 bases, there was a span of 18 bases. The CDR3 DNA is TGTGCCAGCAGCCTACAGGGCCATCTTGGGAAACTGTTTTTT. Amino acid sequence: CASSLQGHLGKLFF.

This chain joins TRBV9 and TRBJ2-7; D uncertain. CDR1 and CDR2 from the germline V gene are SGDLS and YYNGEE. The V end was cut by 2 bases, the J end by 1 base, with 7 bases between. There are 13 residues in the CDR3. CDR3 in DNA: TGTGCCAGCAGCGTCGGCCTGTCCTACGAGCAGTACTTC. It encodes CASSVGLSYEQYF.

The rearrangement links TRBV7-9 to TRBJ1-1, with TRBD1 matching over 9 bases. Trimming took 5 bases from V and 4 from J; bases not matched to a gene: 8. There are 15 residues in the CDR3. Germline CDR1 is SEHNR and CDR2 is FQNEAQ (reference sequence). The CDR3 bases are TGTGCCAGCAGCCAAGGGACAGGGATGAGCACTGAAGCTTTCTTT. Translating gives CASSQGTGMSTEAFF.

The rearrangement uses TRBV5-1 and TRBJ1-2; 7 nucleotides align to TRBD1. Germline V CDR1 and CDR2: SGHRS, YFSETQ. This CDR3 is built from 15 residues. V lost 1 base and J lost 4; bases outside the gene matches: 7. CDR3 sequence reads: CASSLWSGGTYGYTF. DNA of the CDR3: TGCGCCAGCAGCTTGTGGTCAGGGGGTACCTATGGCTACACCTTC.